Sequencing of this TCR beta chain was carried out in a study of blood T cell repertoires in COVID-19. In the study overall: The study drew acute and convalescent COVID-19 samples from the United States, Italy and Spain. Sample material is recorded as cDNA or gDNA derived from T cells, B-cell-depleted T cells, or PBMCs.

Using immunoSEQ multiplex PCR, the repertoire was profiled, and TCRdb retains in-frame clones only, with some absent. The sample contains under 85,000 clones, around nine tenths of which appear only once. Germline CDR1 reads KGHSH; CDR2 reads LQKENI. The germline V and J ends were trimmed by 10 bases and 0 bases, with 12 bases remaining between them. The CDR3 extends over 13 amino acids. V gene TRBV18 combines with J gene TRBJ1-1; perhaps TRBD1 as D (6 bases). The origin of this receptor is an elderly woman with active or convalescent COVID-19. The sample taken for sequencing was peripheral blood. The CDR3 loop reads CAKAGGLNTEAFF. The CDR3 bases are TGTGCCAAGGCGGGGGGCCTGAACACTGAAGCTTTCTTT. Drawing the rest from reference TRBV18 and TRBJ1-1, the complete variable domain is NAGVMQNPRHLVRRRGQEARLRCSPMKGHSHVYWYRQLPEEGLKFMVYLQKENIIDESGMPKERFSAEFPKEGPSILRIQQVVRGDSAAYFCAKAGGLNTEAFFGQGTRLTVV.